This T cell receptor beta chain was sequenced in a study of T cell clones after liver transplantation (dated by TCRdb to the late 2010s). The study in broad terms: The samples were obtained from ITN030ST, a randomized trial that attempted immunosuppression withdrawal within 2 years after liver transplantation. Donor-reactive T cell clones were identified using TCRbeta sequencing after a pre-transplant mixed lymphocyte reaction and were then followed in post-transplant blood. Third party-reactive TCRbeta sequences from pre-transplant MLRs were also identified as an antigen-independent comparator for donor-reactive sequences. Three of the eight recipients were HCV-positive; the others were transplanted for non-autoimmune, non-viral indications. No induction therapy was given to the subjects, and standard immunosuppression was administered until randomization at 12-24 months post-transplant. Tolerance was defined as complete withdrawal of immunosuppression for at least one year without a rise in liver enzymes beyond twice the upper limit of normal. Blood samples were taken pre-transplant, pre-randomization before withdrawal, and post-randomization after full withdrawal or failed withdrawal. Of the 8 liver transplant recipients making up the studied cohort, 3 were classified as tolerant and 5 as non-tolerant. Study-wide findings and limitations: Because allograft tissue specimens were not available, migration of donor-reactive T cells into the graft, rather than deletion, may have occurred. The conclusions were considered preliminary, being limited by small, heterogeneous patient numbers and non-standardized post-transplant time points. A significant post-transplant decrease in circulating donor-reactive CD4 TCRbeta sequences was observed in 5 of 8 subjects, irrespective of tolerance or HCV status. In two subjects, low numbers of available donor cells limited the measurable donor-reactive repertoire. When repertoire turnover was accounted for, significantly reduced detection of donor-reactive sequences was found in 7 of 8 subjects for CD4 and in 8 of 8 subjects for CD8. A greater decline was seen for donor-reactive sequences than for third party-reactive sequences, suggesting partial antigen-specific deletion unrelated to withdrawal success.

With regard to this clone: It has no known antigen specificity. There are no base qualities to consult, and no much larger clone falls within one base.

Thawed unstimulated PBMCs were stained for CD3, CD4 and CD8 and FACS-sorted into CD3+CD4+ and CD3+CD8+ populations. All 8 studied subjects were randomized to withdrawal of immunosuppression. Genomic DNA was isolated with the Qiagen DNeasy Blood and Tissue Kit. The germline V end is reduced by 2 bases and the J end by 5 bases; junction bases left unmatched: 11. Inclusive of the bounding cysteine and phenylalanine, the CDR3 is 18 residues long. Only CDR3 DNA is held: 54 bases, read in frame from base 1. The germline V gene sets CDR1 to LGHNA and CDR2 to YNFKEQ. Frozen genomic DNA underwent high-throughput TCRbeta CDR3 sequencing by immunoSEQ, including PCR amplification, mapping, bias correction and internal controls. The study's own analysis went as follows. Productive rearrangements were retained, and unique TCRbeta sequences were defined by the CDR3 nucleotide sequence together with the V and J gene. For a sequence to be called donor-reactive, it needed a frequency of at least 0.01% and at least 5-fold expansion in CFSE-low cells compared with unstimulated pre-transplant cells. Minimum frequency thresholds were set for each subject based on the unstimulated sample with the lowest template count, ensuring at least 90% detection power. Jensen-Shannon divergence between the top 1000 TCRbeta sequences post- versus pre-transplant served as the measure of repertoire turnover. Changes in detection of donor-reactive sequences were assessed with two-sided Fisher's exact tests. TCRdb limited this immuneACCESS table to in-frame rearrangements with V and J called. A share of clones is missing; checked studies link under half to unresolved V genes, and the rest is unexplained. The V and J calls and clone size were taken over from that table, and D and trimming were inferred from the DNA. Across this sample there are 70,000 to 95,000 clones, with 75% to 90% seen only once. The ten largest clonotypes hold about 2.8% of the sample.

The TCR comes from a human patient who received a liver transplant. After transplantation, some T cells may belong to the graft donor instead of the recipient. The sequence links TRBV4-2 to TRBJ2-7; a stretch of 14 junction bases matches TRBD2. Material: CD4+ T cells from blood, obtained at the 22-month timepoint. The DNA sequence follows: TGTGCCAGCAGCCAAACAGGGGGACTAGCGGGAGCCGTCCACGAGCAGTACTTC. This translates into CASSQTGGLAGAVHEQYF.